The sequence of this T cell receptor (beta chain) was determined in a study of blood T cells in healthy people across ages. Findings and limits, study-wide: Investigators treated diversity estimates from one million T cells as underestimates.

For this clonotype: Its antigen remains unknown.

Through a sample-barcoded 5' primer and a J-beta primer mix, a second PCR was run for roughly 6 to 11 cycles. All samples yielded 2.5 million or more CDR3-containing paired-end reads. TCRdb re-derived calls from the 5' RACE reads in MiXCR, one entry per CDR3 protein. Of approximately 960,000 distinct CDR3 sequences listed, approximately 32% are singletons. The sample was also reused in another study, on T cells of mothers and their children. That publication notes: Per 15 ul, 1.5 ug of RNA was used, with all extracted RNA going into cDNA synthesis. Related mother and child pairs showed slightly greater overlap (not significant) than unrelated pairs did.

Source material: blood. This sequence originates from a woman aged 40-49 years in good health.

The CDR3 DNA is TGTGCCAGCAGGCCCACAGGGATCTATGGCTACACCTTC. This translates into CASRPTGIYGYTF. This sequence joins TRBV2 and TRBJ1-2; TRBD1 might be the D (6 bases). Germline CDR1 SNHLY, CDR2 FYNNEI. V lost 6 bases and J lost 4, with 12 bases in between. The CDR3 contains 13 residues.